The 7 T cell receptor beta chains below were found in one sample sequenced in a study of cytomegalovirus exposure and HLA in healthy donors (dated by TCRdb to about 2017). Receptor amplification or capture employed the immunoSEQ multiplex PCR assay. The multiplex PCR relied on a mix of 60 forward primers for TCR Vbeta segments and 13 reverse primers for TCR Jbeta segments. TCRdb took this table from immuneACCESS and kept in-frame rearrangements with V and J called. Such tables lack part of the clones; where checked against another copy, unresolved V genes explain under half of the gap, and the rest is unexplained. The sample has 150,000 to 200,000 clones on record, nearly 70% of them singletons. The ten largest account for about 10% of the sample. Specimen: PBMCs. The receptor source for this set is a man in his thirties or forties in good health and CMV-seropositive.

The chain employs TRBV19 and TRBJ1-4, with D uncertain. Germline-derived CDR1 and CDR2 are LNHDA and SQIVND (reference sequence). Trimming removed 4 bases at V and 6 bases at J, with 24 bases between. The length of the CDR3 is 18 residues. Here the CDR3 reads CASSRQVGAFSPDEKLFF. CDR3 DNA: TGTGCCAGTAGTAGACAAGTTGGCGCGTTCTCGCCTGATGAAAAACTGTTTTTT.

This clone has just a few counts. The chain joins TRBV27 to TRBJ1-2, with D perhaps matching TRBD1 (5 bases). Germline V gene sequence: CDR1 MNHEY, CDR2 SMNVEV (reference sequence). V lost 3 bases and J lost 1, with 15 bases in between. The CDR3 contains 16 residues. CDR3 protein: CASSFDSRIRNYGYTF. The CDR3 DNA is TGTGCCAGCAGTTTCGACAGCCGTATACGTAACTATGGCTACACCTTC.

This clone was counted once. The chain has TRBV2 and TRBJ2-7; tentatively, D is TRBD2 (5 bases). V lost 7 bases and J 5 bases, leaving 9 bases between the germline ends. Per germline, CDR1 SNHLY and CDR2 FYNNEI. The CDR3 consists of 11 residues. The CDR3 loop is CASTPGNEQYF. CDR3 DNA: TGTGCCAGCACCCCCGGGAACGAGCAGTACTTC.

This chain uses TRBV27 with TRBJ2-1, with TRBD2 identical over 7 bases. Germline V gene sequence: CDR1 MNHEY, CDR2 SMNVEV (reference sequence). The V and J ends lost 5 bases and 12 bases, in that order; junction bases with no gene match: 10. This CDR3 comprises 13 residues. The CDR3: CASSLRREARQFF. In nucleotides, the CDR3 is TGTGCCAGCAGTCTCCGACGGGAGGCCAGGCAGTTCTTC.

The V and J genes are TRBV5-1 and TRBJ2-7; 7 bases fit TRBD2. Germline V gene lookup returns CDR1 SGHRS and CDR2 YFSETQ. V dropped 4 bases and J dropped 7; count of bases not matched to a gene: 8. This CDR3 is built from 13 residues. CDR3 loop: CASSPRRGDEQYF. The DNA for the CDR3 is TGCGCCAGCAGCCCTCGCCGGGGGGATGAGCAGTACTTC. The full variable domain, with the rest looked up from reference TRBV5-1 and TRBJ2-7, is KAGVTQTPRYLIKTRGQQVTLSCSPISGHRSVSWYQQTPGQGLQFLFEYFSETQRNKGNFPGRFSGRQFSNSRSEMNVSTLELGDSALYLCASSPRRGDEQYFGPGTRLTVT.

This clone was recorded only once. The CDR3 spells CASSSGQGQRDEQFF. Here the CDR3 DNA reads TGCGCCAGCAGTTCGGGACAGGGACAGCGCGATGAGCAGTTCTTC. This rearrangement joins TRBV10-1 to TRBJ2-1; 9 bases are shared with TRBD1. In germline, CDR1 is WNHNN, CDR2 SYGVQD (reference sequence). V trimming: 5 bases; J trimming: 8 bases; junction bases outside the gene matches: 10. The length of the CDR3 is 15 residues.

The chain links TRBV7-2 to TRBJ1-5; 8 bases match TRBD1. The CDR3 has 14 amino acids. The germline CDR1 and CDR2 sequences are SGHTA and FQGNSA. The ends lost 6 bases at V and 6 bases at J; junction bases unmatched: 7. The CDR3 here is CASSPGQGRQPQHF. The CDR3 nucleotides read TGTGCCAGCAGTCCAGGACAGGGCCGTCAGCCCCAGCATTTT.